This T cell receptor beta chain was observed in a study of T cell responses to AZD1222 COVID-19 vaccine. Study-wide points: Spike as a whole was targeted by vaccine-associated CD4 TCRs, dominant at 160-218 and 743-854. The peak T cell response came first, and repertoires were sampled only after it. Clonal diversity was possibly underestimated, and white British individuals and females predominated among donors.

Note on this clone: Its antigen is still unknown.

The CDR3 is 15 residues long. Germline-derived CDR1 and CDR2 are SNHLY and FYNNEI. V dropped 7 bases and J dropped 5 bases, with 18 bases sitting between them. This table comes from immunoSEQ multiplex PCR, and its TCRdb copy is limited to in-frame clones, with some not included. The data show over 70,000 clones, about 90% seen once. The source material was peripheral blood, sampled on day 0 of MenACWY control vaccination. The source is an adult in good health. This rearrangement joins TRBV2 to TRBJ2-1, with D perhaps TRBD2 (7 bases). CDR3 region: CASNEGGSKHNEQFF. As DNA, the CDR3 is TGTGCCAGCAATGAGGGGGGGTCCAAACACAATGAGCAGTTCTTC.